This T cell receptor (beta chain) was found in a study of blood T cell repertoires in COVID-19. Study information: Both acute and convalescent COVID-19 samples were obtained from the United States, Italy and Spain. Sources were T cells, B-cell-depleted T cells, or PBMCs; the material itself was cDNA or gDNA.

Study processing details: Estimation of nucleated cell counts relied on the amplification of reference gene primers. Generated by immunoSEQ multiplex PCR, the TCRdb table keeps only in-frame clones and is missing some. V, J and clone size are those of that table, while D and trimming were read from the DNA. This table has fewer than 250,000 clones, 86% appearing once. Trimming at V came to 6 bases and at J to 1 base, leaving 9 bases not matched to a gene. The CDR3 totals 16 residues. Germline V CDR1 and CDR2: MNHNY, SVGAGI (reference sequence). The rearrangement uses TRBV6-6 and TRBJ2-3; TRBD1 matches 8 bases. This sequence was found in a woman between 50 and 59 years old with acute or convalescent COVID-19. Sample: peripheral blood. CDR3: CASSVAGGAGTDTQYF. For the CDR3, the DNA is TGTGCCAGCAGCGTTGCAGGGGGCGCGGGCACAGATACGCAGTATTTT.